The text below deals with one T cell receptor beta chain. This sample is part of a study of early stage breast cancer tumors. Assay: immunoSEQ multiplex PCR; the TCRdb copy retains only in-frame clones and omits some. Among 45,000 to 60,000 clones listed, around 90% were seen once. V was shortened by 6 bases and J by 0 bases, with 26 bases between the two germline ends. The V gene's germline CDR1 is SQVTM and CDR2 ANQGSEA. The CDR3 covers 18 residues. This TCR derives from a person aged 65-85 years with breast cancer. The sequenced sample was blood. J is TRBJ1-1 and V is TRBV29-1, with D maybe TRBD1 (6 bases). The CDR3 loop reads CSVWSGTPNLYMNTEAFF. CDR3 nucleotide sequence: TGCAGCGTATGGTCCGGGACACCTAACCTCTACATGAACACTGAAGCTTTCTTT.